The source of this T cell receptor (beta chain) is a study of post-analysis software for immune sequencing data. The wider study: Patients had relapsing-remitting, secondary progressive or progressive-relapsing multiple sclerosis; some lacked subtype. Study findings and constraints: The study found significantly lower normalized Chao1 diversity in multiple sclerosis patients than in controls. By F measure, samples from a shared preparation batch strongly co-clustered. There were about 5 TRBV segments more frequent in patients than controls, and TRBV5-6, TRBV5-1 and TRBV20-1 were among them.

V gave up 0 bases and J gave up 4 bases, with 9 bases separating them. This CDR3 has 14 residues. CDR1 and CDR2 (germline): SNHLY, FYNNEI. In this sample, this clonotype turned up a few times. The antigen remains undetermined. Prepared TCR beta cDNA libraries contained unique molecular identifiers. TCRdb re-called the PCR reads through MiXCR, storing one row per CDR3 protein. In the table there are roughly 600,000 distinct CDR3 sequences, around 40% of which are singletons. The sample was blood. The receptor's source is a girl aged 10-17 years with multiple sclerosis. The chain uses TRBV2 and TRBJ1-2; D remains unclear. This CDR3 reads CASSEAGRAYGYTF. The CDR3 DNA sequence: TGTGCCAGCAGTGAAGCAGGGAGGGCCTATGGCTACACCTTC. Complete variable domain (other parts from reference TRBV2 and TRBJ1-2): EPEVTQTPSHQVTQMGQEVILRCVPISNHLYFYWYRQILGQKVEFLVSFYNNEISEKSEIFDDQFSVERPDGSNFTLKIRSTKLEDSAMYFCASSEAGRAYGYTFGSGTRLTVV.